This T cell receptor beta chain was obtained from a study of a mutant IDH1 vaccine in newly diagnosed glioma. General observations from the study: Vaccination induced immune responses in about 93% of patients.

Time point specified: baseline, week 1 (first vaccination visit). Treatment: pre-vaccination baseline after standard-of-care therapy. Each donor presented with a new WHO grade 3 or 4 astrocytoma that tested IDH1-mutant and showed ATRX loss. Here immunoSEQ multiplex PCR was the method, and the copy in TCRdb shows in-frame clones only, minus some. The sample lists about 46,000 clones; 80% to 90% were seen once. The V gene's germline CDR1 is MDHEN and CDR2 SYDVKM. This CDR3 is built from 14 residues. After removal of 10 bases from V and 3 bases from J, the junction contained 10 bases not matched to a gene. Regarding this clone: The antigen is not known.

This sequence joins TRBV28 and TRBJ1-1; TRBD1 aligns across 8 bases. Sequences were derived from PBMCs, sampled from a glioma patient treated with radiotherapy, temozolomide or both. This TCR was sampled from a man in his forties with glioma. In DNA form, the CDR3 reads TGTGCCACCCTGCCAGGGGGCCGGGACACTGAAGCTTTCTTT. It codes for CATLPGGRDTEAFF.